These 25 T cell receptor beta chains share one sample of origin, sequenced in a study of OX40 agonist ivuxolimab in advanced cancers. The method was immunoSEQ multiplex PCR; TCRdb's version includes in-frame clones alone and lacks a portion of them. Found here are under 65,000 clones, approximately 90% of them singletons; the top ten hold approximately 8.3%. This material consisted of CD4+ or CD8+ T cells sorted from blood, taken in a trial of the OX40 agonist ivuxolimab. These TCRs come from an adult with an advanced solid tumor such as melanoma, head and neck, liver or kidney cancer.

The count of this clone is one. The CDR3 nucleotides are TGCGCCAGCAGCCAAGATAGGGCGGGAGCCTACAATGAGCAGTTCTTC. Encoded protein: CASSQDRAGAYNEQFF. This chain connects TRBV4-3 to TRBJ2-1, with TRBD2 matching over 7 bases. V shed 0 bases, J shed 2 bases, and the junction held 4 bases outside the gene matches. This CDR3 spans 16 amino acids. Germline CDR1 is LGHNA and CDR2 is YSLEER.

J is TRBJ2-7 and V is TRBV4-3, with unresolved D. CDR3 length: 16 amino acids. Trimming took off 1 base at V and 0 bases at J, with 13 bases between the two ends. Germline V gene lookup returns CDR1 LGHNA and CDR2 YSLEER. CDR3 DNA sequence: TGCGCCAGCAGCCAAGTTCATACAGAGAGCTCCTACGAGCAGTACTTC. Its translation: CASSQVHTESSYEQYF.

The genes are TRBV9 and TRBJ2-3, with D unclear. The ends were cut back, 2 bases at V and 0 bases at J, with 7 bases in the middle. This CDR3 spans 14 amino acids. CDR1 and CDR2 (germline): SGDLS, YYNGEE. CDR3 loop: CASSVGGSTDTQYF. For the CDR3, the DNA is TGTGCCAGCAGCGTTGGCGGAAGCACAGATACGCAGTATTTT.

The V call is TRBV18, the J call TRBJ1-3; unclear D gene. This CDR3 is built from 15 residues. V lost 2 bases and J lost 0, with 8 bases in between. Germline-derived CDR1 and CDR2 are KGHSH and LQKENI. DNA of the CDR3: TGTGCCAGCTCACCAGACGGCTACTCTGGAAACACCATATATTTT. It translates to CASSPDGYSGNTIYF.

The chain couples TRBV27 to TRBJ1-2; D unclear. CDR1 is MNHEY and CDR2 is SMNVEV in the germline V gene (reference sequence). This CDR3 has 14 amino acids. V lost 4 bases, J lost 6 bases, and 15 bases lay in between. CDR3 nucleotide sequence: TGTGCCAGCAGTTCCCTCCCGGTTGGCGATGGCTACACCTTC. As protein: CASSSLPVGDGYTF.

The rearrangement joins TRBV9 to TRBJ1-1; 8 nucleotides match TRBD1. Germline V lookup: CDR1 SGDLS, CDR2 YYNGEE. V lost 0 bases, J lost 9 bases, and 4 bases stayed unmatched. There are 13 residues in the CDR3. CDR3 DNA: TGTGCCAGCAGCGTAGGGACAGGGCGAAAAGCTTTCTTT. Protein: CASSVGTGRKAFF.

This clone is a singleton in its sample. The chain uses TRBV15 and TRBJ2-5; 9 nucleotides line up with TRBD1. CDR1 is LNHNV and CDR2 is YYDKDF in the germline V gene (reference sequence). With V trimmed by 3 bases and J by 5 bases, 4 bases remained unmatched. This CDR3 region has 14 residues. The CDR3 nucleotides are TGTGCCACCAGCAGCCCTGGACAGGGGGAGACCCAGTACTTC. This translates into CATSSPGQGETQYF.

CDR3 residues: CASSQRQGAYYEQYF. CDR3 coding DNA: TGCGCCAGCAGCCAACGACAGGGGGCTTATTACGAGCAGTACTTC. The chain combines TRBV4-3 with TRBJ2-7; 10 bases agree with TRBD1. Germline trimming cut 2 bases from V and 4 bases from J; bases unmatched to any gene: 5. CDR3 length equals 15 residues. Germline V gene data show CDR1 as LGHNA and CDR2 as YSLEER.

The chain uses TRBV19 and TRBJ2-4; 7 bases match TRBD1. This CDR3 contains 16 residues. Germline values: CDR1 LNHDA, CDR2 SQIVND (reference sequence). The V gene end was trimmed by 4 bases and the J gene end by 6 bases; junction bases not matched to a gene: 12. CDR3 sequence (DNA): TGTGCCAGTAGTACATCCGGGACAGACGAACCAAACATTCAGTACTTC. Its translation is CASSTSGTDEPNIQYF.

The chain is built from TRBV4-1 and TRBJ2-7, with D maybe TRBD1 (6 bases). This CDR3 is built from 14 residues. Germline V gives CDR1 MGHRA, CDR2 YSYEKL. The ends were cut back, 3 bases at V and 6 bases at J, with 15 bases in the middle. CDR3 DNA sequence: TGCGCCAGCAGCCATGAGGGGGATGAAGGCGAGCAGTACTTC. Its translation is CASSHEGDEGEQYF.

This sequence joins TRBV9 and TRBJ1-1; TRBD1 matches 8 bases. This CDR3 is built from 14 residues. Germline loops: CDR1 SGDLS, CDR2 YYNGEE. The J segment lost 7 bases and the V segment lost 3 bases, leaving 8 bases of the junction unmatched. CDR3 region: CASSASSGTGEAFF. The CDR3 nucleotides read TGTGCCAGCAGCGCGAGCTCCGGGACAGGTGAAGCTTTCTTT.

The chain links TRBV2 to TRBJ2-1; 13 bases fit TRBD2. The CDR3 sequence is 16 residues long. The germline CDR1 and CDR2 sequences are SNHLY and FYNNEI. Trimming at V came to 6 bases and at J to 8 bases, leaving 10 bases not matched to a gene. The CDR3 nucleotides are TGTGCCAGCAGCCGTCTGAGGACTAGCGGGGGCGATGAGCAGTTCTTC. It is translated as CASSRLRTSGGDEQFF.

This clone was found once. The chain combines TRBV4-1 with TRBJ1-1, with D perhaps matching TRBD1 (5 bases). Trimming pared 2 bases from V and 11 bases from J, leaving 15 bases between. Germline assignment: CDR1 MGHRA and CDR2 YSYEKL. The CDR3 has 13 residues. The chain's CDR3 is CASSQSGGRAAFF. As DNA, the CDR3 is TGCGCCAGCAGCCAAAGCGGGGGGAGGGCGGCTTTCTTT.

The V call is TRBV9, the J call TRBJ1-1; possibly TRBD1 for D (6 bases). V lost 4 bases, J lost 2 bases, and 18 bases lay in between. Per the germline V gene, CDR1 is SGDLS and CDR2 is YYNGEE. This CDR3 is 16 amino acids long. Written as DNA, the CDR3 is TGTGCCAGCAGCTCAGTACTGCAGGACAGTAACACTGAAGCTTTCTTT. Its protein product is CASSSVLQDSNTEAFF.

CDR3 residues: CASTETGANTEAFF. The CDR3 coding sequence is TGTGCCAGTACCGAGACAGGGGCGAACACTGAAGCTTTCTTT. This chain connects TRBV19 to TRBJ1-1, with 8 bases lining up with TRBD1. J was trimmed by 1 base and V by 7 bases; bases with no gene match: 5. CDR1 and CDR2 from the germline V gene are LNHDA and SQIVND (reference sequence). The CDR3 covers 14 residues.

The chain couples TRBV6-6 to TRBJ2-7; 10 bases are a match to TRBD2. Unmatched junction bases numbered 6, after V lost 0 bases and J lost 10 bases. The CDR3 loop spans 14 amino acids. In germline, CDR1 is MNHNY, CDR2 SVGAGI (reference sequence). Written as DNA, the CDR3 is TGTGCCAGCAGTTACTCTGGCTCTAGCGGGAGCCAGTACTTC. Protein product: CASSYSGSSGSQYF.

This clone was seen a few times. This chain uses TRBV7-9 with TRBJ1-6; D gene uncertain. V shed 0 bases and J shed 4 bases, with 10 bases lying between them. Germline assignment: CDR1 SEHNR and CDR2 FQNEAQ (reference sequence). This CDR3 contains 16 residues. CDR3 residues: CASSLAGVEYNSPLHF. The CDR3, as DNA: TGTGCCAGCAGCTTAGCTGGGGTCGAGTATAATTCACCCCTCCACTTT.

This chain uses TRBV9 with TRBJ2-1; a possible D gene is TRBD1 (5 bases). CDR1 is SGDLS, CDR2 YYNGEE, per germline. V was trimmed by 7 bases and J by 1 base, leaving 24 bases between them. The CDR3 is 18 residues long. The CDR3 is CASSNNPVRGRSYNEQFF. DNA for the CDR3: TGTGCCAGCTCCAATAATCCCGTAAGGGGTCGGTCCTACAATGAGCAGTTCTTC.

The rearrangement links TRBV11-3 to TRBJ2-1; TRBD2 agrees at 11 bases. Germline-derived CDR1 and CDR2 are SGHNT and YENEEA. V lost 1 base to trimming and J lost 8 bases; unmatched junction nucleotides: 4. This CDR3 has 15 residues. Written as DNA, the CDR3 is TGTGCCAGCAGCTTAGTAGCGGGAGGGGCCGATGAGCAGTTCTTC. Translation: CASSLVAGGADEQFF.

The V call is TRBV4-1, the J call TRBJ1-1; D might be TRBD1 (6 bases). V gave up 0 bases and J gave up 3 bases, with 11 bases separating them. Germline-derived CDR1 and CDR2 are MGHRA and YSYEKL. The CDR3 extends over 15 amino acids. CDR3 region: CASSQDQGKDTEAFF. The DNA of the CDR3 is TGCGCCAGCAGCCAAGATCAGGGGAAGGACACTGAAGCTTTCTTT.

The chain has TRBV27 and TRBJ2-5; a weak D match, TRBD1 (6 bases). Trimming cost V 3 bases and J 5 bases, with 13 bases left between them. CDR1 is MNHEY and CDR2 is SMNVEV in the germline V gene (reference sequence). This CDR3 is 14 amino acids long. The chain's CDR3 is CASSFTGPWETQYF. Written as DNA, the CDR3 is TGTGCCAGCAGTTTCACAGGGCCTTGGGAGACCCAGTACTTC.

V usage is TRBV5-6 and J usage is TRBJ2-1; D ambiguous. The CDR3 length is 16 residues. CDR1 and CDR2 (germline): SGHDT, YYEEEE. V was cut by 0 bases and J by 5 bases, with 15 bases left in between. The CDR3 DNA is TGTGCCAGCAGCTTGGCTCTTGATAGCTGGAACAATGAGCAGTTCTTC. Translation: CASSLALDSWNNEQFF.

The chain uses TRBV27 and TRBJ1-1; D gene uncertain. The CDR3 spans 13 residues. Germline V CDR1 and CDR2: MNHEY, SMNVEV (reference sequence). The V gene lost 6 bases and the J gene lost 1 base, with 9 bases spanning the gap. CDR3 sequence (DNA): TGTGCCAGCAGGGGCCTGAGGAACACTGAAGCTTTCTTT. Translating gives CASRGLRNTEAFF.

V gene TRBV5-6 combines with J gene TRBJ2-5; D may be TRBD2 (6 bases). The V gene's germline CDR1 is SGHDT and CDR2 YYEEEE. The V and J ends lost 2 bases and 7 bases respectively, with 12 bases between them. The CDR3 is 13 residues long. The CDR3 region is CASSFGSLRTQYF. CDR3 bases: TGTGCCAGCAGCTTCGGGAGCCTTAGGACCCAGTACTTC.

The gene calls are TRBV7-9 and TRBJ2-5; a weak D match, TRBD2 (6 bases). This CDR3 is built from 15 residues. In germline, CDR1 is SEHNR, CDR2 FQNEAQ (reference sequence). Trimming cost V 4 bases and J 2 bases, with 14 bases left between them. The CDR3 reads CASSYPREIQETQYF. DNA of the CDR3: TGTGCCAGCAGCTACCCCCGGGAGATTCAAGAGACCCAGTACTTC.